These T cell receptor beta chains were read from a single sample in a study of shared clonotypes between healthy human individuals. Sequenced by immunoSEQ multiplex PCR; TCRdb stores in-frame clones only, minus some. This sample yields millions of clones, of which about 95% are seen a single time; approximately 0.13% belongs to the top ten. The sequenced material came from naive CD4+ T cells sorted from blood. The receptors come from a man younger than 35 in good health. Each CDR3 is given with its conserved first and last residue. The D gene is left open where the match is weak. Clone size is stated in some rows and not others, as once, few, many or a class when expanded.

TRBJ2-7,NA,NA,TRBV5-1,TGCGCCAGCAGCGCGACAGACTACGAGCAGTACTTC,CASSATDYEQYF
TRBJ2-5,NA,NA,TRBV5-4,TGTGCCAGCAGCTTGGAGGGGCGGGGTGGGCAAGAGACCCAGTACTTC,CASSLEGRGGQETQYF
TRBJ2-3,TRBD1,NA,TRBV7-9,TGTGCCAGCAGCTTTGGGGACAGGGGTCGAAAAGATACGCAGTATTTT,CASSFGDRGRKDTQYF
TRBJ2-3,NA,NA,TRBV5-1,TGCGCCAGCAAGTCCGGGGGGCCCACAGATACGCAGTATTTT,CASKSGGPTDTQYF
TRBJ1-1,TRBD1,NA,TRBV27,TGTGCCAGCAGATTCGCCGGCAGGGGGGACACTGAAGCTTTCTTT,CASRFAGRGDTEAFF
TRBJ2-7,NA,NA,TRBV30,TGTGCCTGGAGTAGAGGGGACTACGAGCAGTACTTC,CAWSRGDYEQYF
TRBJ1-4,NA,NA,TRBV7-9,TGTGCCAGCACGATTCCCCGGGACACTAATGAAAAACTGTTTTTT,CASTIPRDTNEKLFF
TRBJ2-7,NA,few,TRBV6-1,TGTGCCAGCAGTGAAGGCCCAGGGGATCTTTCCTACGAGCAGTACTTC,CASSEGPGDLSYEQYF
TRBJ2-3,TRBD2,NA,TRBV5-4,TGTGCCAGCAGCTTGGAGGCGGGAGGCACAGATACGCAGTATTTT,CASSLEAGGTDTQYF
TRBJ2-7,NA,NA,TRBV7-2,TGTGCCAGCAGCTTAGGAGTTCGGTACGAGCAGTACTTC,CASSLGVRYEQYF
TRBJ1-2,NA,NA,TRBV30,TGTGCCTGGCCTGACAGCAACTATGGCTACACCTTC,CAWPDSNYGYTF
TRBJ2-2,NA,NA,TRBV7-8,TGTGCCAGCAGCTCGAGTGGGGGTAACACCGGGGAGCTGTTTTTT,CASSSSGGNTGELFF
TRBJ2-1,TRBD2,NA,TRBV10-3,TGTGCCATCAGTGTTAAGCGGGAGTTGAGTGAGCAGTTCTTC,CAISVKRELSEQFF
TRBJ2-6,NA,NA,TRBV19,TGTGCCAGTAAAAACTCCGAGGCGGGGGCCAACGTCCTGACTTTC,CASKNSEAGANVLTF
TRBJ2-5,TRBD1,NA,TRBV5-4,TGTGCCAGCAGCCCCCCGACAGGGAACCAAGAGACCCAGTACTTC,CASSPPTGNQETQYF
TRBJ1-2,NA,NA,TRBV7-9,TGTGCCAGCAGCTTAGGGGGAGGGGAAATATATGGCTACACCTTC,CASSLGGGEIYGYTF
TRBJ1-3,NA,NA,TRBV25-1,TGTGCCAGTAGCAACATGGGCTCTGGAAACACCATATATTTT,CASSNMGSGNTIYF
TRBJ2-1,TRBD2,NA,TRBV5-1,TGCGCCAGCAGTAATACTGGCGGGGGGCCCAATGAGCAGTTCTTC,CASSNTGGGPNEQFF
TRBJ2-5,TRBD2,NA,TRBV4-1,TGCGCCAGCAGCCAAGCCGGGACTAGCGGCCAAGAGACCCAGTACTTC,CASSQAGTSGQETQYF
TRBJ2-2,NA,NA,TRBV6-5,TGTGCCAGCAGTTCCGTCACCGGGGAGCTGTTTTTT,CASSSVTGELFF
TRBJ2-1,NA,NA,TRBV6-1,TGTGCCAGCAGTGAATCCTTGAACAAAAGAACCGATGAGCAGTTCTTC,CASSESLNKRTDEQFF
TRBJ2-2,NA,NA,TRBV6-4,TGTGCCAGCAGTGACTCCTTCAGGGGTCGGACCGGGGAGCTGTTTTTT,CASSDSFRGRTGELFF
TRBJ2-7,NA,NA,TRBV5-6,TGTGCCAGCAGCTTGGGTACAGGGTGGGACTACGAGCAGTACTTC,CASSLGTGWDYEQYF
TRBJ2-2,TRBD2,NA,TRBV7-2,TGTGCCAGCAGCTTAGGACTAGCGGGGGTTATCCCCAGGGAGCTGTTTTTT,CASSLGLAGVIPRELFF
TRBJ1-1,NA,NA,TRBV30,TGTGCCTGGTTAGATATGAACACTGAAGCTTTCTTT,CAWLDMNTEAFF
TRBJ2-3,NA,NA,TRBV7-2,TGTGCCAGCAGCCCCGCTGGGTTCACAGATACGCAGTATTTT,CASSPAGFTDTQYF
TRBJ2-6,NA,NA,TRBV6-5,TGTGCCAGCCTGGGGGGAGGGGCCAACGTCCTGACTTTC,CASLGGGANVLTF
TRBJ1-3,TRBD1,NA,TRBV28,TGTGCCAGCAGCACGGGACAGGTTGGTGGAAACACCATATATTTT,CASSTGQVGGNTIYF
TRBJ1-1,NA,once,TRBV7-8,TGTGCCAGCAGCTCCGGACCTTACACTGAAGCTTTCTTT,CASSSGPYTEAFF
TRBJ2-3,TRBD2,NA,TRBV28,TGTGCCAGCAGACCCCACTGGACTAGCGGGGGTATAGGAGCGACAGATACGCAGTATTTT,CASRPHWTSGGIGATDTQYF
TRBJ1-4,NA,NA,TRBV6-6,TGTGCCAGCAGTTCTTTAGGCGAAAAACTGTTTTTT,CASSSLGEKLFF
TRBJ1-1,TRBD1,NA,TRBV28,TGTGCCAGCAGCCCACTATCGACAGGGGGTAACACTGAAGCTTTCTTT,CASSPLSTGGNTEAFF
TRBJ2-7,NA,NA,TRBV4-1,TGCGCCAGCAGCCTGGACAGGAGGGAACTCTACGAGCAGTACTTC,CASSLDRRELYEQYF
TRBJ1-1,NA,NA,TRBV18,TGTGCCAGCTCACCACCGGCGGGGGGCCTTACTGAAGCTTTCTTT,CASSPPAGGLTEAFF
TRBJ1-4,NA,NA,TRBV6-6,TGTGCCAGCAGTTACTCAGGGGGGAGAAATGAAAAACTGTTTTTT,CASSYSGGRNEKLFF
TRBJ1-5,TRBD1,once,TRBV6-1,TGTGCCAGCATCAACGACAGGGGAGGGGACCAGCCCCAGCATTTT,CASINDRGGDQPQHF
TRBJ1-6,NA,NA,TRBV9,TGTGCCAGCAGCGTAGAACTCTTTTCACCCCTCCACTTT,CASSVELFSPLHF
TRBJ2-1,TRBD2,NA,TRBV5-1,TGCGCCAGCATCAGTAGCGGGGGCCGATACAATGAGCAGTTCTTC,CASISSGGRYNEQFF
TRBJ1-5,NA,once,TRBV25-1,TGTGCCAGCAGTGACCATGGACCCAGCAGTCAGCCCCAGCATTTT,CASSDHGPSSQPQHF
TRBJ1-1,NA,NA,TRBV12-5,TGTGCTAGTGGTTTAGGACAGCAGAACACTGAAGCTTTCTTT,CASGLGQQNTEAFF
TRBJ1-5,TRBD1,NA,TRBV30,TGTGCCTGGAGTCTAGGGGGCAGCAATCAGCCCCAGCATTTT,CAWSLGGSNQPQHF
TRBJ2-3,NA,NA,TRBV7-2,TGTGCCAGCAGCTTATATAGAGATACGCAGTATTTT,CASSLYRDTQYF
TRBJ2-2,NA,NA,TRBV7-6,TGTGCCAGCAGCTTAGCTACGGGACCCCCTGCAGGGGAGCTGTTTTTT,CASSLATGPPAGELFF